This TCR beta chain was obtained from a study of graft-versus-host responses after intestinal transplantation. About the study: Every recipient had anti-thymocyte globulin induction and three to four years of tacrolimus plus steroids. General study results and limits: Levels of circulating GvH clones at their peak were associated with early post-transplant HvG declines. Ileal or blood samples showed some GvH clones first, and such clones were also found in recipient marrow.

Produced via immunoSEQ multiplex PCR; TCRdb's table is partial and in-frame only. This sample carries about 88,000 clones, roughly 90% of them seen once, and the ten largest clones take less than 0.12%. This clone has just a few counts. Its cognate antigen is unknown. The sequence was collected from a human donor who received an intestinal transplant. The source was unstimulated CD4+ T cells sorted from spleen or lymph node cells, collected before intestinal transplant.

The CDR3 protein is CASRDRANSPLHF. The CDR3 DNA sequence: TGTGCCAGCAGAGACAGGGCGAATTCACCCCTCCACTTT. The chain has TRBV27 and TRBJ1-6, with 7 nucleotides matching TRBD1. Losses at the gene ends were 6 bases for V and 7 bases for J; bases not matched to a gene: 3. The CDR3 length is 13 residues. CDR1 is MNHEY and CDR2 is SMNVEV in the germline V gene (reference sequence).